These T cell receptor beta chains were read from a single sample in a study of blood T cell repertoires in COVID-19. The method was immunoSEQ multiplex PCR; TCRdb's version includes in-frame clones alone and lacks a portion of them. The sample contains approximately 150,000 clones, around nine tenths of which appear only once. Sequenced sample: peripheral blood. The receptor set was obtained from a middle-aged man with active or convalescent COVID-19. CDR3s include the opening cysteine and the closing phenylalanine or tryptophan. The D gene is left open where the match is weak. Part of the rows lack a size; the others show once, few, many or a class for expanded clones.

cdr3_aa: CASSPGPDTSWTEAFF
cdr3_nt: TGTGCCAGCAGTCCCGGACCGGACACCTCATGGACTGAAGCTTTCTTT
v_call: TRBV28
j_call: TRBJ1-1
d_call: NA
clone_size: NA
cdr3_length: 16

cdr3_aa: CASSLQGWGANVLTF
cdr3_nt: TGTGCCAGTAGTCTTCAGGGTTGGGGGGCCAACGTCCTGACTTTC
v_call: TRBV19
j_call: TRBJ2-6
d_call: NA
clone_size: NA
cdr3_length: 15

cdr3_aa: CASSHRAGGLATQYF
cdr3_nt: TGCGCCAGCAGCCACCGAGCGGGGGGGCTCGCTACGCAGTATTTT
v_call: TRBV4-3
j_call: TRBJ2-3
d_call: TRBD2
clone_size: few
cdr3_length: 15

cdr3_aa: CASSVAQRPDYGYTF
cdr3_nt: TGTGCCAGCAGCGTAGCTCAGCGCCCTGACTATGGCTACACCTTC
v_call: TRBV9
j_call: TRBJ1-2
d_call: NA
clone_size: NA
cdr3_length: 15

cdr3_aa: CASSLGQGTGELFF
cdr3_nt: TGTGCCAGCAGCCTGGGACAGGGCACCGGGGAGCTGTTTTTT
v_call: TRBV6-5
j_call: TRBJ2-2
d_call: TRBD1
clone_size: NA
cdr3_length: 14

cdr3_aa: CSAILGGEQFF
cdr3_nt: TGCAGTGCCATCCTCGGGGGGGAGCAGTTCTTC
v_call: TRBV20-1
j_call: TRBJ2-1
d_call: TRBD2
clone_size: NA
cdr3_length: 11

cdr3_aa: CASSTLTGEYSNQPQHF
cdr3_nt: TGTGCCAGTAGTACCTTGACAGGAGAATATAGCAATCAGCCCCAGCATTTT
v_call: TRBV19
j_call: TRBJ1-5
d_call: NA
clone_size: NA
cdr3_length: 17

cdr3_aa: CASGDRGTGELFF
cdr3_nt: TGTGCCAGTGGGGACAGGGGCACCGGGGAGCTGTTTTTT
v_call: TRBV19
j_call: TRBJ2-2
d_call: TRBD1
clone_size: NA
cdr3_length: 13

cdr3_aa: CASSYPTGVSYNEQFF
cdr3_nt: TGTGCCAGCAGCTATCCCACAGGGGTGTCCTACAATGAGCAGTTCTTC
v_call: TRBV7-2
j_call: TRBJ2-1
d_call: TRBD1
clone_size: NA
cdr3_length: 16

cdr3_aa: CASSVGTWQYF
cdr3_nt: TGTGCCAGCAGCGTGGGCACGTGGCAGTATTTT
v_call: TRBV9
j_call: TRBJ2-3
d_call: NA
clone_size: once
cdr3_length: 11

cdr3_aa: CASASVTGEHYEQYF
cdr3_nt: TGCGCCAGCGCCTCTGTGACAGGGGAACATTACGAGCAGTACTTC
v_call: TRBV10-1
j_call: TRBJ2-7
d_call: TRBD1
clone_size: NA
cdr3_length: 15

cdr3_aa: CASSIGTSGNTDTQYF
cdr3_nt: TGTGCCAGTAGTATCGGAACTAGCGGAAACACAGATACGCAGTATTTT
v_call: TRBV19
j_call: TRBJ2-3
d_call: TRBD2
clone_size: NA
cdr3_length: 16

cdr3_aa: CASSLGGGENTEAFF
cdr3_nt: TGCGCCAGCAGCTTAGGAGGGGGCGAGAACACTGAAGCTTTCTTT
v_call: TRBV5-1
j_call: TRBJ1-1
d_call: TRBD1
clone_size: NA
cdr3_length: 15

cdr3_aa: CASSFPSGSSSYEQYF
cdr3_nt: TGTGCCAGCAGCTTTCCCTCCGGGTCGAGCTCCTACGAGCAGTACTTC
v_call: TRBV7-8
j_call: TRBJ2-7
d_call: NA
clone_size: NA
cdr3_length: 16

cdr3_aa: CAWVGTGMNYGYTF
cdr3_nt: TGTGCCTGGGTCGGAACAGGGATGAACTATGGCTACACCTTC
v_call: TRBV30
j_call: TRBJ1-2
d_call: NA
clone_size: once
cdr3_length: 14

cdr3_aa: CASSEPGQTSNYGYTF
cdr3_nt: TGTGCCAGCAGCGAACCGGGACAGACTTCTAACTATGGCTACACCTTC
v_call: TRBV21-1
j_call: TRBJ1-2
d_call: NA
clone_size: NA
cdr3_length: 16

cdr3_aa: CASEGGTNSPLHF
cdr3_nt: TGTGCCAGCGAGGGGGGGACTAATTCACCCCTCCACTTT
v_call: TRBV2
j_call: TRBJ1-6
d_call: NA
clone_size: once
cdr3_length: 13

cdr3_aa: CASSLDPGGTEAFF
cdr3_nt: TGTGCCAGCAGCTTGGACCCCGGCGGAACTGAAGCTTTCTTT
v_call: TRBV5-4
j_call: TRBJ1-1
d_call: NA
clone_size: NA
cdr3_length: 14

cdr3_aa: CASSAGQGLGYTF
cdr3_nt: TGTGCCAGCAGCGCCGGACAGGGCCTTGGCTACACCTTC
v_call: TRBV5-4
j_call: TRBJ1-2
d_call: TRBD1
clone_size: NA
cdr3_length: 13

cdr3_aa: CASSSWEEREYTDEQFF
cdr3_nt: TGTGCCAGCAGTTCTTGGGAGGAACGGGAGTATACCGATGAGCAGTTCTTC
v_call: TRBV28
j_call: TRBJ2-1
d_call: NA
clone_size: NA
cdr3_length: 17

cdr3_aa: CASSQGAQDNEKLFF
cdr3_nt: TGTGCCAGCAGCCAAGGTGCACAGGATAATGAAAAACTGTTTTTT
v_call: TRBV3-1/TRBV3-2
j_call: TRBJ1-4
d_call: NA
clone_size: NA
cdr3_length: 15

cdr3_aa: CASSRGGYTNTGELFF
cdr3_nt: TGTGCCAGCAGCCGAGGGGGCTATACGAACACCGGGGAGCTGTTTTTT
v_call: TRBV7-9
j_call: TRBJ2-2
d_call: TRBD1
clone_size: NA
cdr3_length: 16

cdr3_aa: CATSDSPPRDSAWELFF
cdr3_nt: TGTGCCACCAGTGATTCCCCACCCCGGGACTCCGCCTGGGAGCTGTTTTTT
v_call: TRBV24-1
j_call: TRBJ2-2
d_call: NA
clone_size: NA
cdr3_length: 17

cdr3_aa: CASSESFGRGGAFF
cdr3_nt: TGTGCCAGCAGTGAATCGTTTGGGAGAGGTGGGGCTTTCTTT
v_call: TRBV6-4
j_call: TRBJ1-1
d_call: NA
clone_size: NA
cdr3_length: 14

cdr3_aa: CASSTSGEHRYF
cdr3_nt: TGTGCCAGCAGCACCAGCGGGGAGCACCGGTACTTC
v_call: TRBV6-2/TRBV6-3
j_call: TRBJ2-5
d_call: TRBD2
clone_size: NA
cdr3_length: 12

cdr3_aa: CASSSDLLDSRSGNTIYF
cdr3_nt: TGCGCCAGCAGTTCCGACCTCCTTGACAGTCGCTCTGGAAACACCATATATTTT
v_call: TRBV5-1
j_call: TRBJ1-3
d_call: NA
clone_size: NA
cdr3_length: 18

cdr3_aa: CASSTHRDRGRGYTF
cdr3_nt: TGTGCCAGTAGTACCCACCGGGACAGGGGCCGTGGCTACACCTTC
v_call: TRBV19
j_call: TRBJ1-2
d_call: TRBD1
clone_size: NA
cdr3_length: 15

cdr3_aa: CASSVAPGTGAYNEQFF
cdr3_nt: TGTGCCAGCAGCGTAGCTCCCGGGACAGGGGCATACAATGAGCAGTTCTTC
v_call: TRBV9
j_call: TRBJ2-1
d_call: TRBD1
clone_size: NA
cdr3_length: 17

cdr3_aa: CASSGPGEVAEQYF
cdr3_nt: TGTGCCAGTAGTGGGCCCGGGGAGGTTGCCGAGCAGTACTTC
v_call: TRBV19
j_call: TRBJ2-7
d_call: NA
clone_size: NA
cdr3_length: 14

cdr3_aa: CASSSLENINYGYTF
cdr3_nt: TGTGCCAGCAGCTCCCTGGAGAACATTAACTATGGCTACACCTTC
v_call: TRBV7-8
j_call: TRBJ1-2
d_call: NA
clone_size: NA
cdr3_length: 15

cdr3_aa: CASARGRGGAGELFF
cdr3_nt: TGCGCCAGCGCCCGGGGGCGGGGGGGCGCCGGGGAGCTGTTTTTT
v_call: TRBV10-2
j_call: TRBJ2-2
d_call: TRBD2
clone_size: NA
cdr3_length: 15

cdr3_aa: CASSLDGGHEDTQYF
cdr3_nt: TGTGCCAGCAGCTTAGATGGTGGCCACGAAGATACGCAGTATTTT
v_call: TRBV7-8
j_call: TRBJ2-3
d_call: NA
clone_size: NA
cdr3_length: 15

cdr3_aa: CASSSGLARETQYF
cdr3_nt: TGTGCCAGCAGCTCCGGACTGGCCCGGGAGACCCAGTACTTC
v_call: TRBV7-2
j_call: TRBJ2-5
d_call: NA
clone_size: NA
cdr3_length: 14

cdr3_aa: CAIQRDKYYEQYF
cdr3_nt: TGTGCCATCCAGCGGGATAAATACTACGAGCAGTACTTC
v_call: TRBV2
j_call: TRBJ2-7
d_call: TRBD2
clone_size: NA
cdr3_length: 13

cdr3_aa: CASSPQAASGVTDTQYF
cdr3_nt: TGTGCCAGCAGCCCCCAGGCGGCTAGCGGGGTTACAGATACGCAGTATTTT
v_call: TRBV14
j_call: TRBJ2-3
d_call: TRBD2
clone_size: NA
cdr3_length: 17

cdr3_aa: CASSTGQGSSYEQYF
cdr3_nt: TGTGCCAGTAGTACCGGACAGGGGAGCTCCTACGAGCAGTACTTC
v_call: TRBV19
j_call: TRBJ2-7
d_call: TRBD1
clone_size: once
cdr3_length: 15

cdr3_aa: CASTTSGATNEKLFF
cdr3_nt: TGCGCCAGCACCACTTCAGGTGCAACTAATGAAAAACTGTTTTTT
v_call: TRBV5-1
j_call: TRBJ1-4
d_call: NA
clone_size: NA
cdr3_length: 15

cdr3_aa: CASIRDGGGFNEQFF
cdr3_nt: TGTGCCAGCATCCGGGATGGGGGAGGGTTTAATGAGCAGTTCTTC
v_call: TRBV5-4
j_call: TRBJ2-1
d_call: TRBD2
clone_size: NA
cdr3_length: 15

cdr3_aa: CASSLKGGGSNEQFF
cdr3_nt: TGCGCCAGCAGCCTCAAGGGCGGGGGGTCCAATGAGCAGTTCTTC
v_call: TRBV5-1
j_call: TRBJ2-1
d_call: TRBD2
clone_size: NA
cdr3_length: 15

cdr3_aa: CASSTRQGLGGELFF
cdr3_nt: TGCGCCAGCAGCACTCGACAGGGATTGGGCGGGGAGCTGTTTTTT
v_call: TRBV5-1
j_call: TRBJ2-2
d_call: TRBD1
clone_size: NA
cdr3_length: 15

cdr3_aa: CASGPPGTGGNQPQHF
cdr3_nt: TGTGCCAGCGGGCCCCCCGGGACAGGGGGCAATCAGCCCCAGCATTTT
v_call: TRBV18
j_call: TRBJ1-5
d_call: TRBD1
clone_size: NA
cdr3_length: 16

cdr3_aa: CAWTMGHTDTQYF
cdr3_nt: TGTGCCTGGACAATGGGACATACAGATACGCAGTATTTT
v_call: TRBV30
j_call: TRBJ2-3
d_call: NA
clone_size: NA
cdr3_length: 13

cdr3_aa: CASSPQDRGATNEKLFF
cdr3_nt: TGTGCCAGCAGCCCCCAGGACAGGGGGGCGACTAATGAAAAACTGTTTTTT
v_call: TRBV7-8
j_call: TRBJ1-4
d_call: TRBD1
clone_size: NA
cdr3_length: 17